One sample yielded the 28 T cell receptor beta chains listed below, sequenced in a study of human T cells and chemical hapten exposure. The time point denotes: healthy volunteer bleed at 6 weeks. Extraction yielded total RNA from whole blood (unfractionated). TCRdb passed the RACE reads through MiXCR, listing each CDR3 protein once. The data show roughly 43,000 distinct CDR3 sequences, 3% to 4% seen once. Sequenced material: whole blood. These receptors came from a human donor in good health. Some clones in this sample may be carry-over from other donors' samples.

This clonotype has a count of ten or more. The chain employs TRBV6-5 and TRBJ2-7; no definite D call. CDR1 and CDR2 (germline): MNHEY, SVGAGI. The CDR3 extends over 12 amino acids. Deletions cut 4 bases from V and 7 bases from J, with 11 bases between. CDR3 sequence: CASSSILGEQYF. The DNA for the CDR3 is TGTGCCAGCAGTTCTATCCTGGGAGAGCAGTACTTC.

The chain couples TRBV7-9 to TRBJ2-7; TRBD1 agrees at 8 bases. Trimming at V came to 5 bases and at J to 6 bases, leaving 3 bases not matched to a gene. The CDR3 sequence is 12 residues long. From germline, CDR1 is SEHNR and CDR2 FQNEAQ (reference sequence). This chain's CDR3 is CASSPDRAEQYF. In nucleotides, the CDR3 is TGTGCCAGCAGCCCGGACAGGGCCGAGCAGTACTTC.

The table lists this clonotype with a few counts. The junction departs from the called germline gene at one end, perhaps through a read error. V gene TRBV30 combines with J gene TRBJ1-2; D is unresolved. The germline CDR1 and CDR2 sequences are GTSNPN and SVGIG (reference sequence). The CDR3 totals 10 residues. CDR3 DNA sequence: TGTGCCTGGAGTGTAGGGCTCCCCCACTTC. Encoded protein: CAWSVGLPHF.

In its sample, this clonotype was seen a few times. The rearrangement uses TRBV3-1 and TRBJ2-1; 8 bases map to TRBD2. With V trimmed by 1 base and J by 9 bases, 11 bases remained unmatched. Looked up from germline, CDR1 is LGHDT and CDR2 is YNNKEL (reference sequence). The CDR3 is 16 residues long. CDR3 bases: TGTGCCAGCAGCCAAGTGAGGCGGGAGGTTTTTTCTGAGCAGTTCTTC. Translated: CASSQVRREVFSEQFF.

The rearrangement uses TRBV15 and TRBJ2-1, with a possible D match to TRBD2 (6 bases). Germline V CDR1 and CDR2: LNHNV, YYDKDF (reference sequence). CDR3 size: 17 residues. The V end was cut by 0 bases, the J end by 13 bases, with 25 bases between. The DNA of the CDR3 is TGTGCCACCAGCAGAGATCACCCGGAAACTTGGGGGGTGTTACAGTTCTTC. This encodes CATSRDHPETWGVLQFF. Looking up the rest from reference TRBV15 and TRBJ2-1 gives the full variable domain: DAMVIQNPRYQVTQFGKPVTLSCSQTLNHNVMYWYQQKSSQAPKLLFHYYDKDFNNEADTPDNFQSRRPNTSFCFLDIRSPGLGDTAMYLCATSRDHPETWGVLQFFGPGTRLTVL.

V usage is TRBV18 and J usage is TRBJ2-2; 7 bases match TRBD1. Trimming removed 6 bases from V and 0 bases from J; junction bases left unmatched: 7. This CDR3 is 16 amino acids long. Per the germline V gene, CDR1 is KGHSH and CDR2 is LQKENI. The CDR3 bases are TGTGCCAGCTCTTCGGACAGGCGAACGAACACCGGGGAGCTGTTTTTT. It specifies CASSSDRRTNTGELFF.

This clonotype was found a few times. The chain couples TRBV24-1 to TRBJ2-3, with TRBD2 matching 8 bases. The germline V gene has CDR1 KGHDR and CDR2 SFDVKD. V lost 6 bases, J lost 2 bases, and 6 bases stayed unmatched. The CDR3 has 15 residues. The CDR3 coding sequence is TGTGCCACCAGTTTTACTAGCGGCAACACAGATACGCAGTATTTT. Residues: CATSFTSGNTDTQYF.

The CDR3 DNA sequence: TGCGCCAGCAGCTCGGGGGACAGGGGAAGTGAAGAGCAGTACTTC. Amino acid sequence: CASSSGDRGSEEQYF. The V and J genes are TRBV5-1 and TRBJ2-7; 10 nucleotides match TRBD1. This CDR3 region has 15 residues. The V segment lost 3 bases and the J segment 7 bases; nucleotides outside the gene matches: 10. CDR1 is SGHRS and CDR2 is YFSETQ in the germline V gene. The full variable domain, with the rest looked up from reference TRBV5-1 and TRBJ2-7, is KAGVTQTPRYLIKTRGQQVTLSCSPISGHRSVSWYQQTPGQGLQFLFEYFSETQRNKGNFPGRFSGRQFSNSRSEMNVSTLELGDSALYLCASSSGDRGSEEQYFGPGTRLTVT.

V usage is TRBV6-1 and J usage is TRBJ2-3; D gene uncertain. Germline V gene sequence: CDR1 MNHNS, CDR2 SASEGT. The CDR3 totals 14 residues. Trimming took 2 bases from V and 1 from J, leaving 7 bases between them. CDR3 in amino acids: CASSERRGTDTQYF. The CDR3 DNA follows: TGTGCCAGCAGTGAACGCCGGGGCACAGATACGCAGTATTTT.

This clonotype has at least ten counts. The rearrangement joins TRBV28 to TRBJ2-5, with D hard to call. In germline, CDR1 is MDHEN, CDR2 SYDVKM. CDR3 length: 14 amino acids. V dropped 1 base and J dropped 0 bases, with 6 bases sitting between them. The CDR3 is CASSLSDYQETQYF. The CDR3 region has the DNA TGTGCCAGCAGTTTATCAGACTACCAAGAGACCCAGTACTTC.

Only a few counts were recorded for this clonotype. This likely comes from a read error, as the CDR3 has no conserved phenylalanine or tryptophan at its end. V and J are TRBV28 and TRBJ2-5, with 10 bases matching TRBD2. J gave up 1 base and V 4 bases, and 9 bases lay outside the gene matches. CDR1 is MDHEN and CDR2 is SYDVKM in the germline V gene. This CDR3 region has 17 residues. CDR3: CASSSAFQREGQETQYC. CDR3 in DNA: TGTGCCAGCAGTTCTGCTTTCCAGCGGGAGGGCCAAGAGACCCAGTACTGC.

In its sample, this clonotype was seen many times. The rearrangement links TRBV28 to TRBJ2-7; D not resolved. The CDR3 has 11 amino acids. From germline, CDR1 is MDHEN and CDR2 SYDVKM. The germline V and J ends were trimmed by 3 bases and 7 bases, with 7 bases remaining between them. CDR3: CASSFRREQYF. DNA of the CDR3: TGTGCCAGCAGTTTTCGCCGGGAGCAGTACTTC.

Regarding this clonotype: This clone may be a read error of a much larger clone one base away. V is TRBV29-1 and J is TRBJ1-2; 10 bases line up with TRBD1. Germline V gene lookup returns CDR1 SQVTM and CDR2 ANQGSEA. The CDR3 extends over 13 amino acids. CDR3 DNA: TGCAGCGTTGGGGGGACAGGGGACTATGGCCACACCTTC. Encoded protein: CSVGGTGDYGHTF. The whole variable domain, filled in from reference TRBV29-1 and TRBJ1-2, reads SAVISQKPSRDICQRGTSLTIQCQVDSQVTMMFWYRQQPGQSLTLIATANQGSEATYESGFVIDKFPISRPNLTFSTLTVSNMSPEDSSIYLCSVGGTGDYGHTFGSGTRLTVV.

The V call is TRBV2, the J call TRBJ2-3; 7 bases fit TRBD2. The V and J ends lost 9 bases and 5 bases, in that order; junction bases with no gene match: 5. Germline CDR1 reads SNHLY; CDR2 reads FYNNEI. The CDR3 has 12 amino acids. CDR3 nucleotides: TGTGCCAGAAGACGGGAGGTAGATACGCAGTATTTT. Its protein product is CARRREVDTQYF.

Note on this clonotype: A much larger clone differs by one base, so this may be a read error. The chain uses TRBV18 and TRBJ2-5; D may be TRBD1 (5 bases). CDR3 size: 15 residues. Germline loops: CDR1 KGHSH, CDR2 LQKENI. Trimming left V 1 base short and J 6 bases short, with 15 bases between. In DNA, the CDR3 is TGTGCCAGCTCACCACGGAAAGGGGCAGTGAAGACCCAGTACTTC. Translating gives CASSPRKGAVKTQYF.

This clonotype was found many times. V gene TRBV7-2 combines with J gene TRBJ2-5; 9 nucleotides line up with TRBD2. The CDR3 runs to 16 residues. Germline CDR1 reads SGHTA; CDR2 reads FQGNSA. The V and J ends lost 4 bases and 0 bases, in that order; junction bases with no gene match: 6. Here the CDR3 reads CASSYDGLAHQETQYF. For the CDR3, the DNA is TGTGCCAGCAGCTATGATGGACTAGCGCACCAAGAGACCCAGTACTTC.

The table lists this clonotype with many counts. The chain combines TRBV24-1 with TRBJ1-1, with 9 nucleotides matching TRBD1. The V segment lost 8 bases and the J segment 7 bases; nucleotides outside the gene matches: 10. The CDR3 runs to 14 residues. In germline, CDR1 is KGHDR, CDR2 SFDVKD. The CDR3 loop reads CATTSTGGKGEAFF. In nucleotides, the CDR3 is TGTGCCACCACCTCGACAGGGGGAAAGGGTGAAGCTTTCTTT.

V and J are TRBV6-6 and TRBJ2-7, with D uncertain. Germline V gene data show CDR1 as MNHNY and CDR2 as SVGAGI (reference sequence). The CDR3 extends over 14 amino acids. V gave up 2 bases and J gave up 2 bases, with 10 bases separating them. CDR3 sequence (DNA): TGTGCCAGCAGTTACAGTGCTGGGGCCTACGAGCAGTACTTC. Translating gives CASSYSAGAYEQYF.

This chain connects TRBV13 to TRBJ1-1; no reliable D call. Trimming cost V 4 bases and J 11 bases, with 5 bases left between them. The CDR3 loop spans 9 amino acids. Germline values: CDR1 PRHDT, CDR2 FYEKMQ (reference sequence). The CDR3 DNA sequence: TGTGCCAGCAGCTACCGCGCTTTCTTT. It is translated as CASSYRAFF.

The table lists this clonotype with many counts. The J gene is TRBJ1-6, the V gene TRBV27; 9 bases line up with TRBD1. The CDR3 is 16 residues long. The V gene's germline CDR1 is MNHEY and CDR2 SMNVEV (reference sequence). J was trimmed by 9 bases and V by 4 bases; bases with no gene match: 10. CDR3 in amino acids: CASSSRQGVVGSPLHF. The CDR3 region has the DNA TGTGCCAGCAGTTCTCGACAGGGGGTGGTAGGTTCACCCCTCCACTTT.

This clonotype occurred many times. This sequence joins TRBV6-6 and TRBJ2-1, with D unresolved. Germline CDR1 and CDR2: MNHNY and SVGAGI (reference sequence). V was trimmed by 4 bases and J by 15 bases, leaving 22 bases between them. This CDR3 is 14 amino acids long. The CDR3 nucleotides read TGTGCCAGCAGTTTTCCCCAGCCGCAGGCCTGGCCGTTCTTC. It encodes CASSFPQPQAWPFF.

This clonotype was observed at least ten times. The chain carries TRBV27 and TRBJ2-3; D is perhaps TRBD1 (6 bases). The CDR3 sequence is 13 residues long. Germline lookup yields CDR1 MNHEY and CDR2 SMNVEV (reference sequence). The V gene lost 5 bases and the J gene lost 8 bases, with 14 bases spanning the gap. CDR3 region: CASSIREQGTQYF. CDR3 nucleotides: TGTGCCAGCAGTATCAGGGAACAGGGTACGCAGTATTTT.

This clonotype was detected only a few times. The rearrangement uses TRBV20-1 and TRBJ1-2, with a tentative D call TRBD1 (5 bases). From germline, CDR1 is DFQATT and CDR2 SNEGSKA (reference sequence). This CDR3 comprises 13 residues. V lost 3 bases, J lost 4 bases, and 12 bases lay in between. DNA for the CDR3: TGCAGTGCTAGCGAGGGGAGGATCTATGGCTACACCTTC. Amino acid sequence: CSASEGRIYGYTF.

This clonotype has a count of ten or more. The chain links TRBV2 to TRBJ1-5; D is ambiguous. Per germline, CDR1 SNHLY and CDR2 FYNNEI. Trimming removed 4 bases from V and 3 bases from J, with 4 bases in between. The length of the CDR3 is 12 residues. The CDR3 nucleotides read TGTGCCAGCAGTGTAAACAATCAGCCCCAGCATTTT. Protein product: CASSVNNQPQHF. The full variable domain, completed using reference TRBV2 and TRBJ1-5, is EPEVTQTPSHQVTQMGQEVILRCVPISNHLYFYWYRQILGQKVEFLVSFYNNEISEKSEIFDDQFSVERPDGSNFTLKIRSTKLEDSAMYFCASSVNNQPQHFGDGTRLSIL.

This clonotype was recorded many times. The chain uses TRBV11-3 and TRBJ2-7; D remains unclear. Germline V gene data show CDR1 as SGHNT and CDR2 as YENEEA. The CDR3 runs to 13 residues. Trimming cost V 5 bases and J 0 bases, with 8 bases left between them. The CDR3 loop is CASSPENSYEQYF. CDR3 sequence (DNA): TGTGCCAGCAGCCCGGAGAACTCCTACGAGCAGTACTTC.

This clonotype was observed a handful of times. The CDR3 DNA reads TGTGCCAGCAGCCAAGGGACAGGGCGGAGCACTGAAGCTTTCTTT. Encoded protein: CASSQGTGRSTEAFF. The chain employs TRBV4-2 and TRBJ1-1; 8 positions agree with TRBD1. The CDR3 length is 15 residues. The J segment lost 4 bases and the V segment lost 1 base, leaving 5 bases of the junction unmatched. Per the germline V gene, CDR1 is LGHNA and CDR2 is YNFKEQ.

This clonotype was seen a handful of times. This sequence joins TRBV5-1 and TRBJ2-1, with a tentative D call TRBD1 (5 bases). The V and J ends lost 4 bases and 5 bases respectively, with 16 bases between them. The CDR3 is 15 residues long. The germline gives CDR1 SGHRS, CDR2 YFSETQ. CDR3 amino acids: CASSRWQGMNNEQFF. The CDR3 nucleotides read TGCGCCAGCAGCCGTTGGCAGGGAATGAACAATGAGCAGTTCTTC.

The chain carries TRBV10-3 and TRBJ1-6, with D maybe TRBD1 (6 bases). CDR3 length: 15 residues. V shed 6 bases and J shed 5 bases, with 14 bases lying between them. CDR1 ENHRY and CDR2 SYGVKD come from the germline V gene. CDR3 region: CAIRRGGGNNSPLHF. The CDR3, as DNA: TGTGCCATCAGGAGAGGGGGGGGCAATAATTCACCCCTCCACTTT.